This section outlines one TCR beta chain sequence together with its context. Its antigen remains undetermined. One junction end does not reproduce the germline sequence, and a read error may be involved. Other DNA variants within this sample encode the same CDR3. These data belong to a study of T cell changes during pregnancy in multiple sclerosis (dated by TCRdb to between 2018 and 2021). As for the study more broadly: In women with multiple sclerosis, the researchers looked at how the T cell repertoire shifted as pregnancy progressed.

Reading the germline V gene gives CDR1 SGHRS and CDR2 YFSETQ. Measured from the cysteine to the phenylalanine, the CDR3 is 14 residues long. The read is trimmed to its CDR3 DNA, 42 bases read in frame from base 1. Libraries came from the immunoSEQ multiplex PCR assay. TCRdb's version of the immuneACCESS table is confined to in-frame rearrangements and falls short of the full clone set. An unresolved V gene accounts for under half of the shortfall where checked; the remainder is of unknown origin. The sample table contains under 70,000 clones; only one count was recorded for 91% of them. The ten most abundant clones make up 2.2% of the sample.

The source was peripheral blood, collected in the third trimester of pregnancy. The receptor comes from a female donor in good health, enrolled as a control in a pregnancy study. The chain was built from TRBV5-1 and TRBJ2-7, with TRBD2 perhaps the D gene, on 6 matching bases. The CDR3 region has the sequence CASSTSRDSYEQYF. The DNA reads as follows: TGCGCCAGCTCAACTAGCCGAGACTCCTATGAGCAGTACTTC.